This is a list of T cell receptor beta chains from one sample in a study of glioma-infiltrating T cells after dendritic cell vaccination. Assay used: immunoSEQ multiplex PCR; TCRdb lists only in-frame clones, some missing. The top ten hold more than 2.5% of the sample, which has 100,000 or so clones, 90% seen once. Material: blood, obtained after dendritic cell vaccination. The receptors shown here come from a human donor with glioblastoma. Each CDR3 is given with its conserved first and last residue. D genes are given only for firm matches. Size is omitted from some rows. Given values are once, few, many or a class for expanded clones.

>TRBV19|.|TRBJ2-3|.
CASKDTATTDTQYF
TGTGCCAGTAAGGACACGGCCACAACAGATACGCAGTATTTT
>TRBV5-1|.|TRBJ1-1|.
CASSLAGHLNTEAFF
TGCGCCAGCAGCTTGGCAGGGCACCTGAACACTGAAGCTTTCTTT
>TRBV4-1|.|TRBJ1-3|.
CASSQAPTGYGNTIYF
TGCGCCAGCAGCCAAGCTCCCACAGGGTATGGAAACACCATATATTTT
>TRBV29-1|.|TRBJ1-2|TRBD1
CSVDRPTGARGYTF
TGCAGCGTTGATCGACCCACAGGGGCGAGGGGCTACACCTTC
>TRBV5-6|.|TRBJ1-1|.
CASSLGYRNTEAFF
TGTGCCAGCAGCCTCGGCTACAGAAACACTGAAGCTTTCTTT
>TRBV5-1|.|TRBJ2-1|.
CASSLGQGGTEQFF
TGCGCCAGCAGCTTGGGGCAGGGTGGAACTGAGCAGTTCTTC
>TRBV6-6|few|TRBJ1-2|TRBD1
CASSYSDRAGYGYTF
TGTGCCAGCAGTTACTCTGACAGGGCGGGGTATGGCTACACCTTC
>TRBV29-1|.|TRBJ1-1|.
CSVPLRGARVGTEAFF
TGCAGCGTTCCTCTTCGGGGGGCGAGGGTCGGCACTGAAGCTTTCTTT
>TRBV6-1|once|TRBJ1-1|.
CASQWGGVNTEAFF
TGTGCCAGTCAGTGGGGGGGAGTGAACACTGAAGCTTTCTTT
>TRBV5-5|.|TRBJ2-7|.
CASTQAGRYEQYF
TGTGCCAGCACCCAGGCGGGAAGGTACGAGCAGTACTTC
>TRBV5-4|.|TRBJ1-2|.
CASRFQGNYGYTF
TGTGCCAGCAGATTTCAGGGGAACTATGGCTACACCTTC
>TRBV27|.|TRBJ2-7|TRBD2
CASSLSPLAGGSPYEQYF
TGTGCCAGCAGTTTATCGCCTTTAGCGGGAGGGTCCCCCTACGAGCAGTACTTC
>TRBV5-4|.|TRBJ2-3|TRBD2
CASSLTGGIADTQYF
TGTGCCAGCAGCTTGACGGGAGGCATTGCAGATACGCAGTATTTT
>TRBV7-6|.|TRBJ2-1|.
CASSHPRGHGQFF
TGTGCCAGCAGCCACCCCCGGGGACACGGTCAGTTCTTC
>TRBV18|.|TRBJ2-7|.
CASSPSRDRSYEQYF
TGTGCCAGCTCACCCTCGCGGGATCGTTCCTACGAGCAGTACTTC
>TRBV5-4|.|TRBJ1-2|.
CASSLAVQPNYGYTF
TGTGCCAGCAGCTTGGCAGTACAACCTAACTATGGCTACACCTTC
>TRBV2|.|TRBJ1-1|TRBD1
CARQMDIGQGRATEAFF
TGTGCCCGACAAATGGACATAGGACAGGGGCGGGCCACTGAAGCTTTCTTT
>TRBV6-1|.|TRBJ1-4|TRBD1
CASSGTSTGDEKLFF
TGTGCCAGCAGTGGTACCTCGACAGGGGATGAAAAACTGTTTTTT
>TRBV7-3|.|TRBJ1-2|.
CASSLGPDYGYTF
TGTGCCAGCAGCTTAGGCCCAGACTATGGCTACACCTTC
>TRBV5-1|.|TRBJ2-3|TRBD2
CASSSFMVGGGADTQYF
TGCGCCAGCAGCAGCTTCATGGTTGGCGGGGGGGCAGATACGCAGTATTTT
>TRBV5-4|.|TRBJ2-3|TRBD2
CASSAELAGGPDTQYF
TGTGCCAGCAGCGCCGAACTAGCGGGGGGACCAGATACGCAGTATTTT
>TRBV6-5|.|TRBJ2-1|.
CASSPSRGGEQFF
TGTGCCAGCAGCCCTAGCCGGGGAGGTGAGCAGTTCTTC
>TRBV2|.|TRBJ2-5|.
CASSDRRTVLEDF
TGTGCCAGCAGTGATAGACGGACAGTCCTAGAAGACTTC
>TRBV5-1|.|TRBJ1-1|TRBD1
CASTRDSNTEAFF
TGCGCCAGCACCCGGGACAGCAACACTGAAGCTTTCTTT
>TRBV14|.|TRBJ2-2|.
CASSLAVATGELFF
TGTGCCAGCAGCCTAGCGGTAGCCACCGGGGAGCTGTTTTTT
>TRBV7-6|.|TRBJ1-4|.
CASTEEEGEKLFF
TGTGCCAGCACCGAGGAGGAGGGTGAAAAACTGTTTTTT
>TRBV7-2|.|TRBJ2-7|TRBD1
CASSPGTVDEQYF
TGTGCCAGCAGCCCAGGGACAGTCGACGAGCAGTACTTC
>TRBV2|.|TRBJ2-5|.
CASSVILVQETQYF
TGTGCCAGCAGTGTAATACTAGTCCAAGAGACCCAGTACTTC
>TRBV7-3|.|TRBJ2-5|TRBD1
CASSTGALETQYF
TGTGCCAGCAGTACAGGGGCCTTGGAGACCCAGTACTTC
>TRBV10-1|few|TRBJ2-1|TRBD2
CASSQAGEWNEQFF
TGCGCCAGCAGTCAAGCGGGAGAGTGGAATGAGCAGTTCTTC
>TRBV4-1|.|TRBJ1-5|.
CASSQQFYSNRPQHF
TGCGCCAGCAGCCAACAGTTTTATAGCAATCGGCCCCAGCATTTT
>TRBV19|.|TRBJ2-1|.
CASSIGLAYNEQFF
TGTGCCAGTAGTATAGGGCTAGCGTACAATGAGCAGTTCTTC
>TRBV5-4|.|TRBJ2-7|.
CASSLEGVRSKEQYF
TGTGCCAGCAGCTTGGAAGGAGTCCGCAGTAAAGAGCAGTACTTC
>TRBV19|.|TRBJ2-5|.
CASSSPTGQETQYF
TGTGCCAGCTCCTCCCCCACAGGGCAAGAGACCCAGTACTTC
>TRBV5-1|.|TRBJ2-1|TRBD2
CASSLLLAGGRDEQFF
TGCGCCAGCAGCTTGTTACTGGCGGGAGGGCGAGATGAGCAGTTCTTC
>TRBV7-9|.|TRBJ1-1|.
CASSFGTTRDTEAFF
TGTGCCAGCAGCTTTGGGACAACGAGGGACACTGAAGCTTTCTTT
>TRBV19|.|TRBJ2-3|TRBD2
CASSIGGGVDTQYF
TGTGCCAGTAGTATTGGCGGGGGGGTGGATACGCAGTATTTT
>TRBV19|.|TRBJ2-2|TRBD2
CASTTLAGGRGTGELFF
TGTGCCAGTACCACACTAGCGGGGGGCCGGGGCACCGGGGAGCTGTTTTTT
>TRBV4-1|.|TRBJ1-5|TRBD1
CASSHTPGQGERQPQHF
TGCGCCAGCAGCCACACACCGGGACAGGGTGAGAGGCAGCCCCAGCATTTT
>TRBV5-4|.|TRBJ2-7|TRBD1
CASSRDRGLYEQYF
TGTGCCAGCAGCCGGGACAGGGGGCTCTACGAGCAGTACTTC
>TRBV2|.|TRBJ1-2|.
CASKGQLAYGYTF
TGTGCCAGCAAGGGCCAGCTAGCCTATGGCTACACCTTC
>TRBV2|.|TRBJ2-7|TRBD2
CASRAPLAGDYEQYF
TGTGCCAGCAGAGCCCCCCTAGCGGGGGACTACGAGCAGTACTTC
>TRBV19|.|TRBJ1-5|.
CASSIGGRVHQPQHF
TGTGCCAGTAGTATAGGAGGTCGGGTTCACCAGCCCCAGCATTTT
>TRBV6-5|.|TRBJ2-5|TRBD1
CASSYGDREETQYF
TGTGCCAGCAGTTACGGAGACAGGGAAGAGACCCAGTACTTC